This T cell receptor (beta chain) was captured in a study of blood T cell repertoires in COVID-19. Study background: The analysed material was cDNA or gDNA that came from T cells, B-cell-depleted T cells, or PBMCs.

The repertoire was sequenced with immunoSEQ multiplex PCR; TCRdb's copy has only in-frame clones and lacks some. The sample carries some 260,000 clones, roughly 88% recorded once. CDR3 length: 13 amino acids. The V end lost 1 base, the J end lost 4 bases, and 5 bases lay between the germline ends. Germline V CDR1 and CDR2: LGHDT, YNNKEL (reference sequence). On this clone: The same CDR3 is also encoded by other DNA sequences in this sample.

This chain uses TRBV3-1 (or the pseudogene TRBV3-2) with TRBJ2-1; D is undetermined. The TCR comes from a human donor in a cohort sampled during active COVID-19. The specimen sequenced was peripheral blood. DNA for the CDR3: TGTGCCAGCAGCCAAGGTAGTTACAATGAGCAGTTCTTC. Translating it yields CASSQGSYNEQFF.